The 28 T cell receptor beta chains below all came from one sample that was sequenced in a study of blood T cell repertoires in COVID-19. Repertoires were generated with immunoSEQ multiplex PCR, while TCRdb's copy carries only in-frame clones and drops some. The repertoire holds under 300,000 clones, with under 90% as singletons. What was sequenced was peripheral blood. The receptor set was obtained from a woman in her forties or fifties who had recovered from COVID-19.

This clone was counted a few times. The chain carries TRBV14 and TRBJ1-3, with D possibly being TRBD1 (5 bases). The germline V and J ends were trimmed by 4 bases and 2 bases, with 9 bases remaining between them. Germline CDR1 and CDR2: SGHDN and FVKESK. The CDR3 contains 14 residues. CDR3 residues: CASSPLGPGNTIYF. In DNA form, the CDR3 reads TGTGCCAGCAGCCCCCTGGGGCCTGGAAACACCATATATTTT.

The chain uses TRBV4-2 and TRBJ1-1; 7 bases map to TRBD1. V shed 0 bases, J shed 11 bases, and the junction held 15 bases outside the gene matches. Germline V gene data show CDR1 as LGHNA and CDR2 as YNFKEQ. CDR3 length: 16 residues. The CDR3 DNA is TGTGCCAGCAGCCAAGATCGGAGAGCAACAGGGGAAAGGGCTTTCTTT. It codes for CASSQDRRATGERAFF.

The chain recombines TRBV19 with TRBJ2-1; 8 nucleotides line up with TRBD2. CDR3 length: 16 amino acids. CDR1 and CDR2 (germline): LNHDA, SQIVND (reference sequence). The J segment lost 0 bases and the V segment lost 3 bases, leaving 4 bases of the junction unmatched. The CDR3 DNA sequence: TGTGCCAGTAGTATCACTAGCGGTAGCTCCTACAATGAGCAGTTCTTC. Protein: CASSITSGSSYNEQFF.

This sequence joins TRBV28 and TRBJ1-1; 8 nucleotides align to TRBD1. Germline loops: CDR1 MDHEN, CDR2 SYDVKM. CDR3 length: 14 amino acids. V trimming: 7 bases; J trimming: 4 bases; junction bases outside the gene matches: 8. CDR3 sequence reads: CASKTGGSSTEAFF. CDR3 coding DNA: TGTGCCAGCAAAACAGGGGGTTCGAGCACTGAAGCTTTCTTT.

The CDR3 DNA reads as TGTGCCAGCACTTGGACAGGGGAAGAGACCCAGTACTTC. As protein: CASTWTGEETQYF. This chain joins TRBV28 and TRBJ2-5; 9 nucleotides agree with TRBD1. CDR1 is MDHEN and CDR2 is SYDVKM in the germline V gene. This CDR3 comprises 13 residues. With V trimmed by 7 bases and J by 3 bases, 3 bases remained unmatched.

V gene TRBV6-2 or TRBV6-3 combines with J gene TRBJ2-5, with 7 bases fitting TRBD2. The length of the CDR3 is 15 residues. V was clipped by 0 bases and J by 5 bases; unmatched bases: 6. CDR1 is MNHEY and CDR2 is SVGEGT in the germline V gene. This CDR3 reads CASSYSGTTLETQYF. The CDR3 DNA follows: TGTGCCAGCAGTTACTCTGGGACTACTCTTGAGACCCAGTACTTC.

The chain's CDR3 is CASSLDAGGGTDTQYF. The CDR3 DNA reads as TGCGCCAGCAGCTTGGATGCAGGGGGTGGGACAGATACGCAGTATTTT. This chain links TRBV5-1 with TRBJ2-3; TRBD1 agrees at 7 bases. CDR1 and CDR2 from the germline V gene are SGHRS and YFSETQ. The CDR3 spans 16 residues. J was trimmed by 3 bases and V by 0 bases; bases with no gene match: 7.

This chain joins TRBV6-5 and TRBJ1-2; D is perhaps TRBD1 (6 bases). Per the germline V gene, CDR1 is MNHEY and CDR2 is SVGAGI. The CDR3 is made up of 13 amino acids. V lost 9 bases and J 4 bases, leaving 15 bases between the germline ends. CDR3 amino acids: CASTQGILYGYTF. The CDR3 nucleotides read TGTGCCAGTACACAGGGCATCCTCTATGGCTACACCTTC.

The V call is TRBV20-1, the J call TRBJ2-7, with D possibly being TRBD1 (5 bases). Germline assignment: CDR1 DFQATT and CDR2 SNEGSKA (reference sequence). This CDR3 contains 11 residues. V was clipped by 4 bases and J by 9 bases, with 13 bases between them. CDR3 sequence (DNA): TGCAGTGCTACCCTGGGGCTGGGGCAGTACTTC. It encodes CSATLGLGQYF.

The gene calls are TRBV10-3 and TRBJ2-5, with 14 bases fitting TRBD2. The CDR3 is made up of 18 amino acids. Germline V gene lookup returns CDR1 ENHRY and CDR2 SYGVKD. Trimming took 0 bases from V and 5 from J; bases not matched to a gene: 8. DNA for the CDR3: TGTGCCATCAGTGAGTCCCGACTAGCGGGAGGGCCGCTGGAGACCCAGTACTTC. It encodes CAISESRLAGGPLETQYF.

The DNA of the CDR3 is TGTGCCAGCAGTCCCCAAGGAGAAGCGGGACGCTACGAGCAGTACTTC. This codes for CASSPQGEAGRYEQYF. This rearrangement joins TRBV28 to TRBJ2-7, with 7 bases that match TRBD2. After removal of 5 bases from V and 3 bases from J, the junction contained 13 bases not matched to a gene. CDR1 MDHEN and CDR2 SYDVKM come from the germline V gene. CDR3 length: 16 amino acids. Based on the CDR3 plus reference TRBV28 and TRBJ2-7, the full variable domain is DVKVTQSSRYLVKRTGEKVFLECVQDMDHENMFWYRQDPGLGLRLIYFSYDVKMKEKGDIPEGYSVSREKKERFSLILESASTNQTSMYLCASSPQGEAGRYEQYFGPGTRLTVT.

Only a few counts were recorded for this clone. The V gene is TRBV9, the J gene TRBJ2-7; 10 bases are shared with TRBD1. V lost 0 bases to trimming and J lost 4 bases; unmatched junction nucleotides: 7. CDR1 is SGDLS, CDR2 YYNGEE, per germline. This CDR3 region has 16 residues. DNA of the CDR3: TGTGCCAGCAGCGTAGGATGGGACAGGGGACTTTACGAGCAGTACTTC. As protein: CASSVGWDRGLYEQYF.

The CDR3 DNA reads TGTGCCAGCAGCTCGGGACTAGCGGGAGGAGAGCAGTTCTTC. Protein product: CASSSGLAGGEQFF. This chain connects TRBV11-3 to TRBJ2-1, with 15 bases fitting TRBD2. Germline V gene data show CDR1 as SGHNT and CDR2 as YENEEA. The CDR3 contains 14 residues. V dropped 4 bases and J dropped 10; count of bases not matched to a gene: 2.

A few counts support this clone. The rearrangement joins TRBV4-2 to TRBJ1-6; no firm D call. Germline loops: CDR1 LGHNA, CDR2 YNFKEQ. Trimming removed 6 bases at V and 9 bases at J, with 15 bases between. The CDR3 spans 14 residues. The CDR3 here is CASRPSLKSSPLHF. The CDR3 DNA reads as TGTGCCAGCAGGCCCTCCTTGAAGAGTTCACCCCTCCACTTT.

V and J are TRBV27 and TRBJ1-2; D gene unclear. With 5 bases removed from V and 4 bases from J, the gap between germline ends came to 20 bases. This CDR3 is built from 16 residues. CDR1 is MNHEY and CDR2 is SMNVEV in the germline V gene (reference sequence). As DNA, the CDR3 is TGTGCCAGCAGTGCCTCTACCATCAGCGACTTCTATGGCTACACCTTC. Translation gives CASSASTISDFYGYTF.

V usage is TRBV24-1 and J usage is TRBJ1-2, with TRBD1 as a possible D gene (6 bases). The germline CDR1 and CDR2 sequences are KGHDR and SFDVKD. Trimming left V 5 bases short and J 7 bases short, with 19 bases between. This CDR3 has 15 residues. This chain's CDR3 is CATSAGVLSVSGYTF. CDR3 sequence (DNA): TGTGCCACCAGTGCAGGGGTACTGTCGGTCTCTGGCTACACCTTC.

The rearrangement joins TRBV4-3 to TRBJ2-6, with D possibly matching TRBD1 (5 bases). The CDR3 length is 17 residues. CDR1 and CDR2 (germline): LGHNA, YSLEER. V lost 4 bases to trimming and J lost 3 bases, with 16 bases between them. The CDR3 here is CASSPSLREGGANVLTF. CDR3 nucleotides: TGCGCCAGCAGCCCCTCCCTCAGGGAAGGTGGGGCCAACGTCCTGACTTTC.

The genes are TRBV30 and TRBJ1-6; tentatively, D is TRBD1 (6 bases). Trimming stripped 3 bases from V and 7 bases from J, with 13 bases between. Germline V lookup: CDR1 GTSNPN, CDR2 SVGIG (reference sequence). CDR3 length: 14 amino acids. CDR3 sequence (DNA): TGTGCCTGGAGCCTCCCACAGGGAAATTCACCCCTCCACTTT. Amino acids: CAWSLPQGNSPLHF.

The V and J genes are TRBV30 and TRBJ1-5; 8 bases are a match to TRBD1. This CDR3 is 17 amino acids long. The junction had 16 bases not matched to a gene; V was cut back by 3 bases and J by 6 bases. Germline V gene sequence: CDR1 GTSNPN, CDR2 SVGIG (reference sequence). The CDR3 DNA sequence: TGTGCCTGGAGCGGATTAAGACAGGGGCTCTTTGGTCAGCCCCAGCATTTT. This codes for CAWSGLRQGLFGQPQHF.

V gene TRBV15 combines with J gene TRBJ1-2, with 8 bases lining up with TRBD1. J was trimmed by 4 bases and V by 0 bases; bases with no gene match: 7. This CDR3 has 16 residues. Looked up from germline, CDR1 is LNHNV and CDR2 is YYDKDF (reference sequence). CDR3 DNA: TGTGCCACCAGCAGAGACCAGGGGGCCCTCTCCTATGGCTACACCTTC. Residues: CATSRDQGALSYGYTF.

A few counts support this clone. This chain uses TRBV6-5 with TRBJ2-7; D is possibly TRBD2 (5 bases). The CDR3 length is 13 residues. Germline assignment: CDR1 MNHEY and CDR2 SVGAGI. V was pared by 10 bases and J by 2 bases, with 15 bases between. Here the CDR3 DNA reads TGTGCCACCGGGATCGACGGACCCTACGAGCAGTACTTC. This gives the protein CATGIDGPYEQYF.

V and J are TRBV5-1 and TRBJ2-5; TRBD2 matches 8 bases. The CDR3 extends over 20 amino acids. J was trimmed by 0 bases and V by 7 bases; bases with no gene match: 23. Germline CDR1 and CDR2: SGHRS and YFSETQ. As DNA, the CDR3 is TGCGCCAGCCCTGCCCTGGGGCGGGGGGCCCGTGGTCAGTACCAAGAGACCCAGTACTTC. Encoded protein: CASPALGRGARGQYQETQYF.

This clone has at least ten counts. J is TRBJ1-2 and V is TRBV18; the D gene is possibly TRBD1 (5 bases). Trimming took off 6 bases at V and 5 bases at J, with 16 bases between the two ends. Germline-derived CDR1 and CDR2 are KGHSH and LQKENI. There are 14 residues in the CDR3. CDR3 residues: CASSPTDTGYGYTF. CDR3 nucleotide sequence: TGTGCCAGCTCGCCGACAGATACTGGATATGGCTACACCTTC. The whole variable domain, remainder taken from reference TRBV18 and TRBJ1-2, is NAGVMQNPRHLVRRRGQEARLRCSPMKGHSHVYWYRQLPEEGLKFMVYLQKENIIDESGMPKERFSAEFPKEGPSILRIQQVVRGDSAAYFCASSPTDTGYGYTFGSGTRLTVV.

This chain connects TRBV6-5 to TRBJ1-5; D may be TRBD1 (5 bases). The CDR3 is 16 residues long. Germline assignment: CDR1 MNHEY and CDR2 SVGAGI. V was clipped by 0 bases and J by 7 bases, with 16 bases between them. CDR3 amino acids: CASSYSVGVPPQPQHF. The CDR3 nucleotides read TGTGCCAGCAGTTACTCAGTAGGGGTGCCTCCCCAGCCCCAGCATTTT.

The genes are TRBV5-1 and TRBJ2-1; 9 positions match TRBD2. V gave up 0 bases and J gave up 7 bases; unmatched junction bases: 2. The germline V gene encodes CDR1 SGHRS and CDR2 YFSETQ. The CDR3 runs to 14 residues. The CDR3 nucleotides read TGCGCCAGCAGCTTGGTGGGACTAGCTAATGAGCAGTTCTTC. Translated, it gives CASSLVGLANEQFF.

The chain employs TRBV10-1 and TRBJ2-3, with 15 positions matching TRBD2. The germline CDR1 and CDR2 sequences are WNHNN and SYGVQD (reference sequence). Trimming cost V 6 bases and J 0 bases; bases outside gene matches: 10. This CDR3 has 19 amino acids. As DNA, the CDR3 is TGCGCCAGCAGCCATAAGGGACTAGCGGGAGGCCGAAGCACAGATACGCAGTATTTT. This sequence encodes CASSHKGLAGGRSTDTQYF.

This CDR3 reads CASSGLVADTQYF. CDR3 DNA: TGTGCCAGCAGCGGCCTAGTAGCGGATACGCAGTATTTT. The chain combines TRBV9 with TRBJ2-3, with a tentative D call TRBD2 (5 bases). The length of the CDR3 is 13 residues. Germline-derived CDR1 and CDR2 are SGDLS and YYNGEE. V was shortened by 3 bases and J by 6 bases, with 11 bases between the two germline ends. Looking up the rest from reference TRBV9 and TRBJ2-3 gives the full variable domain: DSGVTQTPKHLITATGQRVTLRCSPRSGDLSVYWYQQSLDQGLQFLIQYYNGEERAKGNILERFSAQQFPDLHSELNLSSLELGDSALYFCASSGLVADTQYFGPGTRLTVL.

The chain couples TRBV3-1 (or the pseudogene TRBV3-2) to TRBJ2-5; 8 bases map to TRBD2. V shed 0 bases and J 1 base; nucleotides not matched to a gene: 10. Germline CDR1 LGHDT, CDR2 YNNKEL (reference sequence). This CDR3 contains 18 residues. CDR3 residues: CASSQDYPGGSGQETQYF. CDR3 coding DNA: TGTGCCAGCAGCCAAGATTATCCGGGGGGGTCAGGCCAAGAGACCCAGTACTTC.